This TCR beta chain came from a study of OX40 agonist ivuxolimab in advanced cancers. Whole-study context: Clinicians treated patients with ivuxolimab, an agonistic anti-OX40 (CD134) antibody. Patients in dose escalation had liver, melanoma, kidney or head and neck cancers.

The germline V and J ends were trimmed by 4 bases and 4 bases, with 9 bases remaining between them. Germline CDR1 is SGHTA and CDR2 is FQGTGA. The CDR3 consists of 13 residues. Study-level results: Among some nonresponders, normalized T-cell clonal expansion was also low.

Remarks on this clone: The antigen is not known.

Libraries were prepared by immunoSEQ multiplex PCR; TCRdb keeps only in-frame clonotypes and omits some of them. This table holds approximately 73,000 clones, approximately 90% found once. This clonotype originated in an adult with an advanced solid tumor such as melanoma, head and neck, liver or kidney cancer. This sample comprised CD4+ or CD8+ T cells sorted from blood, obtained in a trial of the OX40 agonist ivuxolimab. The rearrangement links TRBV7-3 to TRBJ2-3; a possible D gene is TRBD1 (5 bases). The CDR3, as DNA: TGTGCCAGCAGCTCAGGGTGGGCAGATACGCAGTATTTT. Translated, it gives CASSSGWADTQYF.